Listed below are T cell receptor beta chains from one sample, sequenced in a study of blood T cell repertoires in COVID-19. This table comes from immunoSEQ multiplex PCR, and its TCRdb copy is limited to in-frame clones, with some not included. The sample lists more than 85,000 clones, approximately 89% occurring once. Sequenced material: peripheral blood. These receptors were obtained from a man aged 55 to 70 with acute or convalescent COVID-19. CDR3s include the opening cysteine and the closing phenylalanine or tryptophan. D genes are given only for firm matches. A clone size is listed for some rows: how often the clone was seen (once, few, many), or a class if it is expanded.

D	V	size	J	DNA	CDR3
TRBD1	TRBV5-4	-	TRBJ2-1	TGTGCCAGCAGCTCGGGTTACAGGGGCAATGAGCAGTTCTTC	CASSSGYRGNEQFF
-	TRBV3-1/TRBV3-2	-	TRBJ1-2	TGTGCCAGCAGCCTAACGGGGGATGCCTACACCTTC	CASSLTGDAYTF
-	TRBV29-1	-	TRBJ1-3	TGCAGCGTTGCGGACAGCCAGGGAAACACCATATATTTT	CSVADSQGNTIYF
-	TRBV6-2/TRBV6-3	-	TRBJ2-7	TGTGCCAGCAGTCCAATCGACAGGTATCCCTACGAGCAGTACTTC	CASSPIDRYPYEQYF
TRBD1	TRBV5-5	-	TRBJ1-1	TGTGCCAGCAGCCCAACAGGGGGCAAAAACACTGAAGCTTTCTTT	CASSPTGGKNTEAFF
-	TRBV11-2	-	TRBJ2-1	TGTGCCAGCAGCTTAGACAGGGACTCGGAGCAGTTCTTC	CASSLDRDSEQFF
TRBD2	TRBV7-7	-	TRBJ2-5	TGTGCCAGCAGCTTACTAGCGGGAACCCAAGAGACCCAGTACTTC	CASSLLAGTQETQYF
TRBD2	TRBV5-1	once	TRBJ2-3	TGCGCCAGCAGCTTGCGGGGGACGGGGGGAGATACGCAGTATTTT	CASSLRGTGGDTQYF
TRBD1	TRBV29-1	-	TRBJ2-2	TGCAGCGTTGGGCAGGGGGCGGACACCGGGGAGCTGTTTTTT	CSVGQGADTGELFF
-	TRBV3-1/TRBV3-2	once	TRBJ1-4	TGTGCCAGCAGCCAAGCACGGAGCCGCTATGAAAAACTGTTTTTT	CASSQARSRYEKLFF
-	TRBV30	-	TRBJ1-4	TGTGCCTGGAGTGTATCCGAGAGCGAACTGTTTTTT	CAWSVSESELFF
TRBD1	TRBV24-1	-	TRBJ1-5	TGTGCCACCAGTGACCAAGGAGGACAGGGACTTCTTGCCCAGCATTTT	CATSDQGGQGLLAQHF
TRBD2	TRBV5-4	-	TRBJ2-1	TGTGCCAGCAGCCCCGGGACTAGCAGAAACAATGAGCAGTTCTTC	CASSPGTSRNNEQFF
-	TRBV10-3	few	TRBJ1-5	TGTGCCATCAGTGAGTCAAGTGAGAACAGCAATAGCAATCAGCCCCAGCATTTT	CAISESSENSNSNQPQHF
TRBD1	TRBV9	-	TRBJ1-2	TGTGCCAGCAGCGCCACAGGGGAAAGGCATGGCTACACCTTC	CASSATGERHGYTF
TRBD1	TRBV7-6	-	TRBJ1-6	TGTGCCAGCAGCTTATTAGTGAACAGGGGCAATTCACCCCTCCACTTT	CASSLLVNRGNSPLHF
-	TRBV29-1	-	TRBJ1-2	TGCAGCGTTGAAGTTTTATCGCCGGGTTCGGGTAACTATGGCTACACCTTC	CSVEVLSPGSGNYGYTF
TRBD1	TRBV7-2	once	TRBJ1-4	TGTGCCAGCAGCTTAACCACAGGGGGCCCAGCCCTTAATGAAAAACTGTTTTTT	CASSLTTGGPALNEKLFF
TRBD2	TRBV10-3	-	TRBJ2-1	TGTGCCATCAGTGATGGGCTAGCGGGATTGTCGAACAATGAGCAGTTCTTC	CAISDGLAGLSNNEQFF
-	TRBV19	once	TRBJ1-1	TGTGCCAGTAGTATCCTGCCGGCGGAGGGTGAAGCTTTCTTT	CASSILPAEGEAFF
TRBD1	TRBV19	-	TRBJ1-6	TGTGCCAGTAGTCCTCCGGGGACAGGTTCGAATTCACCCCTCCACTTT	CASSPPGTGSNSPLHF
TRBD1	TRBV5-1	-	TRBJ2-7	TGCGCCAGCAGCTTGGCGGGGACAGGGGAGCTTGGCGAGCAGTACTTC	CASSLAGTGELGEQYF
-	TRBV24-1	-	TRBJ2-1	TGTGCCACCAGTGACCCGATGTTGAGGAGCTCCTACAATGAGCAGTTCTTC	CATSDPMLRSSYNEQFF
-	TRBV7-3	-	TRBJ1-6	TGTGCCAGCAGCCGAACAGGGACCTATAATTCACCCCTCCACTTT	CASSRTGTYNSPLHF
-	TRBV2	-	TRBJ2-1	TGTGCCAGCAGTGAGATGAGCTCCTACAATGAGCAGTTCTTC	CASSEMSSYNEQFF
-	TRBV19	-	TRBJ1-3	TGTGCCAGTAGTCCAGGGTCTGGAAACACCATATATTTT	CASSPGSGNTIYF
-	TRBV28	once	TRBJ2-1	TGTGCCAGCAGTACCAGGGTGGGTGGCTCCTACAATGAGCAGTTCTTC	CASSTRVGGSYNEQFF
TRBD1	TRBV28	-	TRBJ1-2	TGTGCCAGCAGTTTGGACAGGGCCCGAACTAACTATGGCTACACCTTC	CASSLDRARTNYGYTF
TRBD2	TRBV23-1	-	TRBJ2-7	TGCGCCAGCGGGTCGTTAGGGCCACTCGGGGGGGAGCAGTACTTC	CASGSLGPLGGEQYF
TRBD2	TRBV24-1	-	TRBJ2-7	TGTGCCACCAGTGAGGCGGGAGGAGAGCAGTACTTC	CATSEAGGEQYF
TRBD1	TRBV28	-	TRBJ1-2	TGTGCCAGCAGCTCCCTCGGGACAGGGTATTTTGGCTACACCTTC	CASSSLGTGYFGYTF
-	TRBV5-4	-	TRBJ1-2	TGTGCCAGCATCAATACAGGGTTGGAGTATGGCTACACCTTC	CASINTGLEYGYTF
-	TRBV3-1/TRBV3-2	-	TRBJ1-1	TGTGCCAGCAGCCAAGAGGGCGGGGGAGCTTTCTTT	CASSQEGGGAFF
TRBD2	TRBV5-5	-	TRBJ2-7	TGTGCCAGCAGGGAGGGACTAGCGGTAGACGAGCAGTACTTC	CASREGLAVDEQYF
TRBD1	TRBV5-4	-	TRBJ1-1	TGTGCCAGCAGCCCCGACAGGGGCGAAGCTTTCTTT	CASSPDRGEAFF
-	TRBV30	-	TRBJ1-1	TGTGCCCAGACGCAGGGCACTGAAGCTTTCTTT	CAQTQGTEAFF
TRBD1	TRBV5-4	-	TRBJ2-5	TGTGCCAGCAGCTCCGGGACAGGGCTCACCCAAGAGACCCAGTACTTC	CASSSGTGLTQETQYF
-	TRBV19	-	TRBJ1-6	TGTGCCAGTAGTATCGGAGGGCTCCCAAATTCACCCCTCCACTTT	CASSIGGLPNSPLHF
TRBD1	TRBV4-2	-	TRBJ1-4	TGTGCCAGCAGCCAAGAGTACAGGGGTGATGAAAAACTGTTTTTT	CASSQEYRGDEKLFF
-	TRBV29-1	-	TRBJ1-2	TGCAGCGTTGAAGATAACACAGGTGCTGGCTACACCTTC	CSVEDNTGAGYTF
TRBD2	TRBV5-1	once	TRBJ2-2	TGCGCCAGCAGTTCTCTAGCGGGACTGAACACCGGGGAGCTGTTTTTT	CASSSLAGLNTGELFF
-	TRBV21-1	-	TRBJ1-4	TGTGCCAGCAGCCCGGCGACAGGGGGTAATGAAAAACTGTTTTTT	CASSPATGGNEKLFF
-	TRBV19	-	TRBJ1-5	TGTGCCAGTAGTATAGGGGCTGCGGGGTTCAATCAGCCCCAGCATTTT	CASSIGAAGFNQPQHF
TRBD1	TRBV11-2	few	TRBJ2-5	TGTGCCAGCAGCTGGTCCGGGACAGGGGGAACGGGTGAGACCCAGTACTTC	CASSWSGTGGTGETQYF
-	TRBV12-5	-	TRBJ1-2	TGTGCTAGTGGCATAGTCAATGGCTACACCTTC	CASGIVNGYTF
-	TRBV7-9	-	TRBJ1-1	TGTGCCAGCAGCCCACCTGGGACATCAGTCCAGAACACTGAAGCTTTCTTT	CASSPPGTSVQNTEAFF
TRBD1	TRBV7-9	-	TRBJ1-1	TGTGCCAGCAGCCCCGTCGGGACAGGGCGTGAAGCTTTCTTT	CASSPVGTGREAFF
-	TRBV29-1	-	TRBJ2-5	TGCAGCGTCGAGGGTGGCCAAGAGACCCAGTACTTC	CSVEGGQETQYF
TRBD2	TRBV5-4	-	TRBJ2-1	TGTGCCAGCAGCTTGGGGCTAGCGGGAGGCGGTGAGCAGTTCTTC	CASSLGLAGGGEQFF